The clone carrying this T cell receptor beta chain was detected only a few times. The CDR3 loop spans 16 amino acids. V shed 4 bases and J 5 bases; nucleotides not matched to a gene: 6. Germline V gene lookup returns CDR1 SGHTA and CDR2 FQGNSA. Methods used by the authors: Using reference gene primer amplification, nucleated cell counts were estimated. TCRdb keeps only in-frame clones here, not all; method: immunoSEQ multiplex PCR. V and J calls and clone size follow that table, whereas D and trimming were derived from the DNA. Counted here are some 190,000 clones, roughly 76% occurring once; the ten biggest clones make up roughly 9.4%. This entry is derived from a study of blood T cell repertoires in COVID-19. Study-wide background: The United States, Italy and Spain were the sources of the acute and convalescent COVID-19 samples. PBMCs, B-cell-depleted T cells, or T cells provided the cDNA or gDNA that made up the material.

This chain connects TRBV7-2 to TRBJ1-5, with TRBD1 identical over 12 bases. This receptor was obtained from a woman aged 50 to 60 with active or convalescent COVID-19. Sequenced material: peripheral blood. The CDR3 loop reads CASSSWGDRGHQPQHF. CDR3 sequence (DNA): TGTGCCAGCAGCTCATGGGGGGACAGGGGGCATCAGCCCCAGCATTTT.